Sequencing of this TCR beta chain was carried out in a study of cytomegalovirus exposure and HLA in healthy donors. Measured with immunoSEQ multiplex PCR; TCRdb has only the in-frame clones, and not every one. In the table there are over 200,000 clones, roughly 90% of which are singletons. The CDR3 runs 12 residues. Trimming removed 11 bases at V and 0 bases at J, with 10 bases between. V usage is TRBV23-1 and J usage is TRBJ1-1; possibly TRBD1 for D (5 bases). TRBV23-1 has ORF status, its function being uncertain. The clonotype comes from a woman between 18 and 30 years old in good health and CMV-seronegative. Source material: PBMCs. The CDR3 DNA follows: TGCGCCGGCACGGGGGTGAACACTGAAGCTTTCTTT. It encodes CAGTGVNTEAFF.